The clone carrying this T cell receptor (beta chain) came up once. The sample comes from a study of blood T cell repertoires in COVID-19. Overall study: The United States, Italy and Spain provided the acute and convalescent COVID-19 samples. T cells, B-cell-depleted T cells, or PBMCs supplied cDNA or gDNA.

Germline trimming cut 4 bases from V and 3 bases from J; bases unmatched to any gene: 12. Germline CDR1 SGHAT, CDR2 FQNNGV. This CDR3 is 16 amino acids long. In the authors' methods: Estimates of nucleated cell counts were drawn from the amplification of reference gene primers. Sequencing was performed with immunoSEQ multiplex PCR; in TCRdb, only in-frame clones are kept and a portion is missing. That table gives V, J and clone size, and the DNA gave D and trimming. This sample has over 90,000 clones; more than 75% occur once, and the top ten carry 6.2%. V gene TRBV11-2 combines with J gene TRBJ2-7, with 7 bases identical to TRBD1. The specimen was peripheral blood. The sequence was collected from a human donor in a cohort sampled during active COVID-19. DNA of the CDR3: TGTGCCAGCAGCTCTGACCGGGACAGACTTTTCTACGAGCAGTACTTC. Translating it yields CASSSDRDRLFYEQYF.